The next 17 T cell receptor beta chains were all read from a single sample in a study of blood T cell repertoires in COVID-19. Profiling relied on immunoSEQ multiplex PCR, and the TCRdb table lists in-frame clones only, not all of them. Among 40,000 or so clones listed, roughly nine tenths were seen once. Sequenced material: peripheral blood. All receptors derive from a woman aged 25 to 39 in a cohort sampled during active COVID-19.

The chain employs TRBV6-2 or TRBV6-3 and TRBJ2-7; 10 bases match TRBD1. Unmatched junction bases numbered 6, after V lost 2 bases and J lost 2 bases. The CDR3 consists of 16 residues. Germline values: CDR1 MNHEY, CDR2 SVGEGT. The CDR3 DNA reads as TGTGCCAGCAGTTACGAGCGGGACAGGGGAACCTACGAGCAGTACTTC. Its protein product is CASSYERDRGTYEQYF.

By proportion, this clone is medium-sized. This rearrangement joins TRBV20-1 to TRBJ2-1; D is possibly TRBD2 (5 bases). Germline V gene data show CDR1 as DFQATT and CDR2 as SNEGSKA (reference sequence). Trimming took 3 bases from V and 6 from J, leaving 18 bases between them. The CDR3 runs 15 residues. CDR3 in amino acids: CSASAEGRATNEQFF. In DNA form, the CDR3 reads TGCAGTGCTAGTGCCGAAGGGAGAGCTACCAATGAGCAGTTCTTC.

J is TRBJ2-7 and V is TRBV27; TRBD2 matches 9 bases. With V trimmed by 5 bases and J by 4 bases, 15 bases remained unmatched. CDR1 is MNHEY and CDR2 is SMNVEV in the germline V gene (reference sequence). This CDR3 is built from 17 residues. DNA for the CDR3: TGTGCCAGCAGTCCCGGAGGCGGGGGGGCGTCGGCATACGAGCAGTACTTC. Translated, it gives CASSPGGGGASAYEQYF.

V is TRBV6-6 and J is TRBJ2-3; weak D call: TRBD1 (6 bases). The V and J ends lost 5 bases and 1 base respectively, with 7 bases between them. Germline CDR1 reads MNHNY; CDR2 reads SVGAGI (reference sequence). The length of the CDR3 is 13 residues. The CDR3: CASSAGGTDTQYF. The DNA of the CDR3 is TGTGCCAGCAGTGCAGGGGGCACAGATACGCAGTATTTT.

The V gene is TRBV2, the J gene TRBJ2-5; 7 nucleotides line up with TRBD2. The V and J ends lost 6 bases and 5 bases, in that order; junction bases with no gene match: 12. This CDR3 spans 15 amino acids. Germline V gene lookup returns CDR1 SNHLY and CDR2 FYNNEI. CDR3 bases: TGTGCCAGCAGCCCCGGGACTAACCCTCGGGAGACCCAGTACTTC. This codes for CASSPGTNPRETQYF.

V is TRBV24-1 and J is TRBJ2-3; D gene uncertain. Trimming left V 3 bases short and J 6 bases short, with 6 bases between. Germline CDR1 is KGHDR and CDR2 is SFDVKD. The CDR3 spans 12 residues. The CDR3: CATSDILDTQYF. CDR3 bases: TGTGCCACCAGTGATATCCTCGATACGCAGTATTTT.

The CDR3 spells CASSVSIRGDTQYF. DNA of the CDR3: TGTGCCAGCAGCGTAAGCATACGCGGAGATACGCAGTATTTT. The chain carries TRBV9 and TRBJ2-3, with unresolved D. Looked up from germline, CDR1 is SGDLS and CDR2 is YYNGEE. The CDR3 has 14 amino acids. With 1 base removed from V and 5 bases from J, the gap between germline ends came to 11 bases.

The chain links TRBV6-5 to TRBJ2-7; TRBD1 agrees at 10 bases. The CDR3 length is 13 residues. Unmatched junction bases numbered 3, after V lost 6 bases and J lost 4 bases. Germline lookup yields CDR1 MNHEY and CDR2 SVGAGI. CDR3 in DNA: TGTGCCAGCAGCAGGGACAGGGGTTACGAGCAGTACTTC. As protein: CASSRDRGYEQYF.

V gene TRBV7-9 combines with J gene TRBJ1-1; TRBD1 is a possible D gene (6 bases). Germline V gives CDR1 SEHNR, CDR2 FQNEAQ (reference sequence). V lost 4 bases, J lost 4 bases, and 19 bases lay in between. CDR3 length: 16 residues. The CDR3: CASSSIEGRGSTEAFF. Here the CDR3 DNA reads TGTGCCAGCAGCTCGATCGAGGGGAGGGGGAGCACTGAAGCTTTCTTT.

The chain links TRBV2 to TRBJ1-2, with 7 bases identical to TRBD1. The CDR3 runs 20 residues. The J segment lost 3 bases and the V segment lost 6 bases, leaving 25 bases of the junction unmatched. The germline CDR1 and CDR2 sequences are SNHLY and FYNNEI. CDR3 DNA: TGTGCCAGCAGGGGCTGGATCCACAGGGGAAAGGAACAAGAGTACTATGGCTACACCTTC. It specifies CASRGWIHRGKEQEYYGYTF.

The chain uses TRBV15 and TRBJ2-7; D uncertain. Germline CDR1 LNHNV, CDR2 YYDKDF (reference sequence). This CDR3 spans 13 amino acids. V was pared by 6 bases and J by 1 base, with 10 bases between. The DNA of the CDR3 is TGTGCCACCAGTGCGGCAACGTCCTACGAGCAGTACTTC. This translates into CATSAATSYEQYF.

The J gene is TRBJ2-7, the V gene TRBV4-1; 9 bases are shared with TRBD2. With 0 bases clipped from V and 5 bases from J, the junction kept 8 bases outside the gene matches. The CDR3 spans 16 residues. Germline assignment: CDR1 MGHRA and CDR2 YSYEKL. The CDR3 spells CASSQDARREGDEQYF. The CDR3 region has the DNA TGCGCCAGCAGCCAAGATGCCCGGCGGGAGGGAGACGAGCAGTACTTC.

The sample holds one count of this clone. The rearrangement links TRBV4-1 to TRBJ1-4; D is uncertain. In germline, CDR1 is MGHRA, CDR2 YSYEKL. V shed 1 base and J shed 5 bases, with 17 bases lying between them. The CDR3 consists of 17 residues. CDR3 in DNA: TGCGCCAGCAGCCAAGCGGGAGGAGTGGGAGGGAATGAAAAACTGTTTTTT. It encodes CASSQAGGVGGNEKLFF.

This rearrangement joins TRBV5-1 to TRBJ1-2, with 7 bases aligning to TRBD1. Germline-derived CDR1 and CDR2 are SGHRS and YFSETQ. V lost 4 bases to trimming and J lost 4 bases; unmatched junction nucleotides: 10. The CDR3 is 15 amino acids. The CDR3 protein is CASSHRQGLTYGYTF. CDR3 coding DNA: TGCGCCAGCAGCCATCGACAGGGCCTAACCTATGGCTACACCTTC. Using reference TRBV5-1 and TRBJ1-2 for the parts outside the CDR3, the full variable domain is KAGVTQTPRYLIKTRGQQVTLSCSPISGHRSVSWYQQTPGQGLQFLFEYFSETQRNKGNFPGRFSGRQFSNSRSEMNVSTLELGDSALYLCASSHRQGLTYGYTFGSGTRLTVV.

The gene calls are TRBV7-8 and TRBJ2-7; no clear D. Germline V CDR1 and CDR2: SGHVS, FQNEAQ. The CDR3 extends over 14 amino acids. V was pared by 2 bases and J by 4 bases, with 12 bases between. The CDR3 sequence: CASSLTAATYEQYF. The CDR3 DNA is TGTGCCAGCAGCTTAACCGCCGCGACTTACGAGCAGTACTTC.

The chain carries TRBV3-1 (or the pseudogene TRBV3-2) and TRBJ2-1, with D perhaps TRBD1 (6 bases). Germline CDR1 is LGHDT and CDR2 is YNNKEL (reference sequence). This CDR3 is built from 15 residues. The V end was cut by 4 bases, the J end by 4 bases, with 14 bases between. For the CDR3, the DNA is TGTGCCAGCAGCCGAGACAGGTACCAGTACAATGAGCAGTTCTTC. This gives the protein CASSRDRYQYNEQFF.

The chain combines TRBV6-5 with TRBJ2-3; 11 bases agree with TRBD2. Losses at the gene ends were 8 bases for V and 5 bases for J; bases not matched to a gene: 9. This CDR3 spans 15 amino acids. Germline-derived CDR1 and CDR2 are MNHEY and SVGAGI. CDR3 loop: CASGTSGSAGDTQYF. CDR3 nucleotide sequence: TGTGCCAGCGGTACTAGCGGGAGTGCAGGAGATACGCAGTATTTT.